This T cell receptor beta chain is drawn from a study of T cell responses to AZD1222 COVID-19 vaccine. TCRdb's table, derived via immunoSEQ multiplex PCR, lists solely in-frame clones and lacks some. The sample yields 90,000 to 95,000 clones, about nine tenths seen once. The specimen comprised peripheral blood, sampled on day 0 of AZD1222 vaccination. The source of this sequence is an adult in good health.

The CDR3 protein is CASSLGQGVGYTF. CDR3 nucleotide sequence: TGTGCCAGTAGTCTTGGACAGGGGGTTGGCTACACCTTC. V is TRBV19 and J is TRBJ1-2; 10 bases align to TRBD1. J was trimmed by 7 bases and V by 5 bases; bases with no gene match: 4. This CDR3 spans 13 amino acids. The germline V gene has CDR1 LNHDA and CDR2 SQIVND (reference sequence).